This T cell receptor (beta chain) appears in the sequencing data of a study of memory CD4+ T cells and cytomegalovirus serostatus. On the study more broadly: Of the healthy Belgian adults, 9 were CMV seropositive and 20 to 30 seronegative. Study outcomes and limitations: The CMV-associated TCR signature appears largely within the CD4+ memory repertoire.

The sort gate was single viable CD3+CD4+CD8-CD45RO+ cells for memory CD4+ T cells. The CDR3 has 15 amino acids. The V end was cut by 8 bases, the J end by 6 bases, with 21 bases between. The V gene's germline CDR1 is SGHVS and CDR2 FQNEAQ. The protocol was immunoSEQ multiplex PCR, while the TCRdb copy is restricted to in-frame clones and leaves out a portion. The data hold tens of thousands of clones, with 70% to 75% observed a single time. Worth noting for this clone: The antigen remains undetermined.

Source material: memory CD4+ T cells from blood. The TCR comes from an adult in good health and CMV-seropositive. This chain joins TRBV7-8 and TRBJ2-3; TRBD2 might be the D (7 bases). Written as DNA, the CDR3 is TGTGCCAGCGTCCCGGGGGCGAGGGGAGGGGATACGCAGTATTTT. Protein: CASVPGARGGDTQYF.